These T cell receptor beta chains were read from a single sample in a study of blood T cell repertoires in COVID-19. The method was immunoSEQ multiplex PCR; TCRdb's version includes in-frame clones alone and lacks a portion of them. The sample includes 290,000 or so clones, more than 85% seen only once; the top ten take over 2%. The sample comprised peripheral blood. The origin of the receptors is a woman between 25 and 40 years old with COVID-19, enrolled during active disease. The CDR3 runs from the conserved cysteine through the conserved F or W. Each record gives: clone size, D gene, J gene, V gene, CDR3 protein, CDR3 DNA. D genes are given only for firm matches. Where a row states a size, it is once, few, many or the class of an expanded clone; other rows omit it.

>NA|NA|TRBJ1-2|TRBV9
CASSTLQDGYTF
TGTGCCAGCAGCACACTACAGGATGGCTACACCTTC
>NA|TRBD1|TRBJ2-1|TRBV19
CASSTGTGEQFF
TGTGCCAGTAGTACGGGGACAGGAGAGCAGTTCTTC
>NA|TRBD1|TRBJ2-1|TRBV29-1
CSVGRTGEYNEQFF
TGCAGCGTTGGGAGGACAGGGGAGTACAATGAGCAGTTCTTC
>NA|TRBD1|TRBJ1-5|TRBV7-2
CASSLDGTGDQPQHF
TGTGCCAGCAGCTTAGATGGGACAGGGGATCAGCCCCAGCATTTT
>once|TRBD1|TRBJ1-5|TRBV28
CASSHYRQGVLRQPQHF
TGTGCCAGCAGTCACTATCGACAGGGGGTGCTTCGGCAGCCCCAGCATTTT
>NA|NA|TRBJ1-5|TRBV12-3/TRBV12-4
CASSLPGQPQHF
TGTGCCAGCAGTTTACCGGGACAGCCCCAGCATTTT
>NA|TRBD1|TRBJ1-2|TRBV19
CASSIAGGANYGYTF
TGTGCCAGTAGTATAGCAGGGGGAGCTAACTATGGCTACACCTTC
>NA|NA|TRBJ1-6|TRBV5-1
CASSLDLQGPGSPLHF
TGCGCCAGCAGCTTAGACCTACAGGGCCCGGGCTCACCCCTCCACTTT
>NA|TRBD2|TRBJ2-2|TRBV3-1/TRBV3-2
CASSRTSGRAGELFF
TGTGCCAGCAGTCGGACTAGCGGGAGGGCCGGGGAGCTGTTTTTT
>NA|TRBD2|TRBJ2-2|TRBV24-1
CATSGSSGSVPGELFF
TGTGCCACCAGTGGTAGTAGCGGGAGCGTCCCCGGGGAGCTGTTTTTT